The following is a T cell receptor beta chain sequence with its context. Per germline, CDR1 MGHRA and CDR2 YSYEKL. This CDR3 has 15 residues. This sample is drawn from a study of blood T cell repertoires in COVID-19. Study details: T cells, B-cell-depleted T cells, or PBMCs supplied cDNA or gDNA.

In the authors' methods: The authors estimated nucleated cell counts from reference gene primer amplification. The table came from immunoSEQ multiplex PCR; TCRdb's copy has only in-frame clones and leaves some out. That table supplies the V and J calls and clone size; D and trimming were determined from the DNA. The sample carries roughly 260,000 clones, about 90% recorded once. The TCR was taken from a woman aged 40 to 50 with acute or convalescent COVID-19. The sequencing sample was made of peripheral blood. The rearrangement uses TRBV4-1 and TRBJ2-7; TRBD2 matches at 8 bases. The CDR3 here is CPTRRREGSSYEQYV. CDR3 nucleotide sequence: TGCCCCACCCGCCGCCGGGAGGGGAGCTCCTACGAGCAGTACGTC.